These 4 T cell receptor beta chains originate from one sample sequenced in a study of T-cell memory formation after mild COVID-19. MiXCR, applied by TCRdb to the 5' RACE reads, yields one record per CDR3 protein. The sample yields about 290,000 distinct CDR3 sequences, about 16% seen once. Sequencing used PBMCs or a T cell subset sorted from them (not recorded which). The receptors were gathered from a man aged 18-30 years who had mild COVID-19 (a few samples of this study predate the infection). Cell type and time point are not known.

This clonotype showed up many times. The gene calls are TRBV7-7 and TRBJ2-3, with D possibly TRBD1 on 6 matching bases. The CDR3 spans 15 residues. V was clipped by 5 bases and J by 0 bases, with 12 bases between them. Germline CDR1 SSHAT, CDR2 FNYEAQ (reference sequence). The DNA of the CDR3 is TGTGCCAGCAGCCAACAAGGACAGAGCACAGATACGCAGTATTTT. This gives the protein CASSQQGQSTDTQYF. The complete variable domain, with remaining parts taken from reference TRBV7-7 and TRBJ2-3, reads GAGVSQSPRYKVTKRGQDVTLRCDPISSHATLYWYQQALGQGPEFLTYFNYEAQPDKSGLPSDRFSAERPEGSISTLTIQRTEQRDSAMYRCASSQQGQSTDTQYFGPGTRLTVL.

V gene TRBV20-1 combines with J gene TRBJ1-5, with D possibly matching TRBD1 (6 bases). V was clipped by 3 bases and J by 0 bases, with 15 bases between them. The CDR3 is 16 residues long. Germline assignment: CDR1 DFQATT and CDR2 SNEGSKA (reference sequence). The CDR3 is CSARDSNLHSNQPQHF. The CDR3 nucleotides read TGCAGTGCTAGGGACAGCAATCTCCATAGCAATCAGCCCCAGCATTTT.

The J gene is TRBJ2-3, the V gene TRBV24-1; maybe TRBD1 (5 bases). The CDR3 is 15 amino acids. Germline assignment: CDR1 KGHDR and CDR2 SFDVKD. With 2 bases removed from V and 2 bases from J, the gap between germline ends came to 10 bases. The CDR3, as DNA: TGTGCCACCAGTGATTACCAGGGCTTCACAGATACGCAGTATTTT. Translation: CATSDYQGFTDTQYF.

This clonotype was seen a few times. V gene TRBV5-1 combines with J gene TRBJ1-3, with D perhaps TRBD1 (5 bases). Trimming stripped 4 bases from V and 0 bases from J, with 17 bases between. This CDR3 region has 17 residues. CDR1 SGHRS and CDR2 YFSETQ come from the germline V gene. The CDR3: CASSLQDWGHSGNTIYF. Here the CDR3 DNA reads TGCGCCAGCAGCCTACAGGATTGGGGTCACTCTGGAAACACCATATATTTT.